The 26 T cell receptor beta chains in this list originate from one sample, sequenced in a study of blood T cells in healthy people across ages. With a J-beta primer mix and a sample-barcoded 5' primer, a second PCR ran about 7 to 11 cycles. TCRdb recomputed calls from the 5' RACE reads with MiXCR, one row per CDR3 protein. In the table there are about 1.5 million distinct CDR3 sequences, 42% of which are singletons. Sequenced material: blood. All receptors derive from a woman aged 18-29 years in good health.

V and J are TRBV3-1 and TRBJ2-7; D is unresolved. V was clipped by 0 bases and J by 10 bases, with 13 bases between them. CDR3 length: 13 residues. Germline values: CDR1 LGHDT, CDR2 YNNKEL (reference sequence). The CDR3 sequence is CASSQDREMPQYF. Here the CDR3 DNA reads TGTGCCAGCAGCCAAGATAGAGAGATGCCCCAGTACTTC.

The J gene is TRBJ2-6, the V gene TRBV28; D call uncertain. This CDR3 region has 18 residues. Trimming shortened V by 1 base and J by 0 bases, and 13 bases separated the two germline ends. Germline V gives CDR1 MDHEN, CDR2 SYDVKM. CDR3 sequence reads: CASSLYKFSPSGANVLTF. DNA of the CDR3: TGTGCCAGCAGTTTATATAAGTTTTCACCCTCTGGGGCCAACGTCCTGACTTTC.

This clonotype has only a few counts. The chain employs TRBV20-1 and TRBJ1-2; unclear D gene. Trimming took off 8 bases at V and 2 bases at J, with 9 bases between the two ends. Per the germline V gene, CDR1 is DFQATT and CDR2 is SNEGSKA (reference sequence). The CDR3 spans 11 residues. The CDR3 protein is CSFSGNYGYTF. The CDR3 nucleotides read TGCAGTTTCTCGGGGAACTATGGCTACACCTTC.

This clonotype showed up just a few times. The rearrangement joins TRBV12-3 or TRBV12-4 to TRBJ2-1; perhaps TRBD2 as D (6 bases). The CDR3 totals 13 residues. The V end was cut by 1 base, the J end by 10 bases, with 11 bases between. CDR3 sequence reads: CASSLGGRREQFF. The CDR3 DNA sequence: TGTGCCAGCAGTTTAGGGGGGAGGCGGGAGCAGTTCTTC.

The chain couples TRBV9 to TRBJ2-7; the match to TRBD2 covers 7 bases. CDR3 size: 17 residues. CDR1 and CDR2 from the germline V gene are SGDLS and YYNGEE. V lost 0 bases, J lost 1 base, and 10 bases stayed unmatched. The CDR3 is CASSVDGRLAGSYEQYF. The CDR3, as DNA: TGTGCCAGCAGCGTAGATGGGCGACTAGCAGGGTCCTACGAGCAGTACTTC.

This clonotype was counted at least ten times. The J gene is TRBJ2-7, the V gene TRBV10-3, with D possibly being TRBD1 (6 bases). The CDR3 is made up of 12 amino acids. In germline, CDR1 is ENHRY, CDR2 SYGVKD. The V gene lost 10 bases and the J gene lost 2 bases, with 12 bases spanning the gap. This CDR3 is CASTGTTYEQYF. The CDR3 nucleotides are TGTGCCAGCACCGGGACAACCTACGAGCAGTACTTC.

On this clonotype itself: A much larger clone lies one base from this, so it may be a read error. The J gene is TRBJ2-4, the V gene TRBV6-2 or TRBV6-3; the D is unclear. Germline V gene sequence: CDR1 MNHEY, CDR2 SVGEGT. V lost 5 bases and J 13 bases, leaving 12 bases between the germline ends. The CDR3 covers 11 residues. The CDR3 DNA is TGTGCCAGCAGTCGTCGCCACGGGCAGTACTTC. Its protein is CASSRRHGQYF.

This clonotype appeared a few times. The rearrangement uses TRBV4-3 and TRBJ2-3; perhaps TRBD2 as D (5 bases). The CDR3 covers 17 residues. CDR1 is LGHNA and CDR2 is YSLEER in the germline V gene. Trimming took off 0 bases at V and 0 bases at J, with 13 bases between the two ends. CDR3 bases: TGCGCCAGCAGCCAAGATCTCCGGGGAGTGAGCACAGATACGCAGTATTTT. It codes for CASSQDLRGVSTDTQYF.

This clonotype has only a few counts. The chain is built from TRBV4-3 and TRBJ1-2; D call uncertain. V was cut by 0 bases and J by 4 bases, with 15 bases left in between. Germline loops: CDR1 LGHNA, CDR2 YSLEER. This CDR3 contains 16 residues. CDR3 region: CASSQDIKLALYGYTF. Here the CDR3 DNA reads TGCGCCAGCAGCCAAGATATAAAGCTCGCCCTCTATGGCTACACCTTC.

The chain couples TRBV20-1 to TRBJ1-1, with a possible D match to TRBD1 (5 bases). V lost 1 base and J 4 bases, leaving 7 bases between the germline ends. This CDR3 is 12 amino acids long. Germline loops: CDR1 DFQATT, CDR2 SNEGSKA (reference sequence). CDR3 region: CSARAGFTEAFF. Here the CDR3 DNA reads TGCAGTGCTAGAGCAGGGTTCACTGAAGCTTTCTTT.

This clonotype was counted once. The chain joins TRBV20-1 to TRBJ1-1, with a tentative D call TRBD1 (5 bases). In germline, CDR1 is DFQATT, CDR2 SNEGSKA (reference sequence). V was cut by 5 bases and J by 4 bases, with 14 bases left in between. This CDR3 region has 13 residues. The CDR3 sequence is CSARGGGGTEAFF. The CDR3 DNA reads TGCAGTGCTCGGGGTGGGGGTGGCACTGAAGCTTTCTTT.

V gene TRBV20-1 combines with J gene TRBJ2-1; D is perhaps TRBD2 (6 bases). V lost 3 bases and J lost 7, with 16 bases in between. Germline loops: CDR1 DFQATT, CDR2 SNEGSKA (reference sequence). The length of the CDR3 is 14 residues. CDR3 in DNA: TGCAGTGCTAGTGGTCCTGCGGGGATAAATGAGCAGTTCTTC. Protein: CSASGPAGINEQFF.

The rearrangement joins TRBV5-5 to TRBJ2-4, with D maybe TRBD1 (5 bases). CDR3 length equals 19 residues. Germline-derived CDR1 and CDR2 are SGHKS and YYEKEE (reference sequence). V was trimmed by 1 base and J by 0 bases, leaving 20 bases between them. The CDR3 here is CASSLSRAKNTVAKNIQYF. The CDR3 DNA reads TGTGCCAGCAGCTTGAGCAGGGCGAAAAATACGGTAGCCAAAAACATTCAGTACTTC.

This sequence joins TRBV20-1 and TRBJ2-7, with D uncertain. The CDR3 totals 14 residues. Trimming shortened V by 0 bases and J by 7 bases, and 16 bases separated the two germline ends. In germline, CDR1 is DFQATT, CDR2 SNEGSKA (reference sequence). This chain's CDR3 is CSARDRILFNEQYF. Written as DNA, the CDR3 is TGCAGTGCTAGAGATCGAATCCTATTCAATGAGCAGTACTTC.

The sample holds a few counts of this clonotype. The V and J genes are TRBV12-5 and TRBJ2-7; D is unresolved. The V end lost 6 bases, the J end lost 7 bases, and 13 bases lay between the germline ends. The CDR3 sequence is 12 residues long. Germline lookup yields CDR1 LGHNT and CDR2 FRNRAP. Here the CDR3 reads CASGSGLLEQYF. The CDR3 DNA is TGTGCTAGTGGCAGTGGGTTGCTGGAGCAGTACTTC.

J is TRBJ2-1 and V is TRBV20-1, with 9 bases lining up with TRBD2. The germline V gene encodes CDR1 DFQATT and CDR2 SNEGSKA (reference sequence). The CDR3 extends over 16 amino acids. V was clipped by 2 bases and J by 4 bases; unmatched bases: 9. The CDR3 DNA is TGCAGTGCTAGAACGCTAGCGGGAATAGTTTACAATGAGCAGTTCTTC. Encoded protein: CSARTLAGIVYNEQFF.

The V call is TRBV20-1, the J call TRBJ2-3; 9 nucleotides align to TRBD2. Trimming at V came to 1 base and at J to 2 bases, leaving 7 bases not matched to a gene. In germline, CDR1 is DFQATT, CDR2 SNEGSKA (reference sequence). The CDR3 consists of 16 residues. The chain's CDR3 is CSARGWASGTTDTQYF. CDR3 bases: TGCAGTGCTAGAGGGTGGGCTAGCGGGACCACAGATACGCAGTATTTT.

V and J are TRBV6-5 and TRBJ1-3; 7 bases fit TRBD1. This CDR3 region has 14 residues. Germline V CDR1 and CDR2: MNHEY, SVGAGI. After removal of 5 bases from V and 6 bases from J, the junction contained 7 bases not matched to a gene. CDR3 amino acids: CASSKTGSLNTIYF. The CDR3 DNA reads TGTGCCAGCAGTAAGACAGGGTCCCTAAACACCATATATTTT.

This clonotype was found a few times. This chain joins TRBV7-8 and TRBJ2-7; D gene unclear. This CDR3 is 16 amino acids long. V was trimmed by 4 bases and J by 2 bases, leaving 18 bases between them. Germline V gene lookup returns CDR1 SGHVS and CDR2 FQNEAQ. CDR3 sequence (DNA): TGTGCCAGCAGCTCTTATGTAGGGATAGCCCCCTACGAGCAGTACTTC. Protein: CASSSYVGIAPYEQYF.

This clonotype was detected only a few times. The chain links TRBV27 to TRBJ1-5; a possible D gene is TRBD1 (6 bases). Germline CDR1 and CDR2: MNHEY and SMNVEV (reference sequence). The CDR3 covers 16 residues. The V end was cut by 5 bases, the J end by 2 bases, with 16 bases between. CDR3 protein: CASSDTGPGGNQPQHF. The CDR3 nucleotides read TGTGCCAGCAGTGACACAGGGCCAGGGGGCAATCAGCCCCAGCATTTT.

The DNA for the CDR3 is TGTGCCAGCAGCCGCCACGGCCGGTACACTGAAGCTTTCTTT. Protein: CASSRHGRYTEAFF. V gene TRBV14 combines with J gene TRBJ1-1; no firm D call. V lost 4 bases, J lost 3 bases, and 12 bases lay in between. The CDR3 spans 14 residues. Germline V CDR1 and CDR2: SGHDN, FVKESK. The entire variable domain, with the rest obtained from reference TRBV14 and TRBJ1-1, is as follows: EAGVTQFPSHSVIEKGQTVTLRCDPISGHDNLYWYRRVMGKEIKFLLHFVKESKQDESGMPNNRFLAERTGGTYSTLKVQPAELEDSGVYFCASSRHGRYTEAFFGQGTRLTVV.

The chain carries TRBV27 and TRBJ2-1, with 7 bases that match TRBD1. This CDR3 region has 16 residues. CDR1 is MNHEY, CDR2 SMNVEV, per germline (reference sequence). V lost 6 bases and J lost 3; bases outside the gene matches: 11. CDR3 amino acids: CASRPPGTEIYNEQFF. The CDR3 DNA sequence: TGTGCCAGCAGGCCCCCAGGGACAGAGATCTACAATGAGCAGTTCTTC.

Turning to this clonotype: An end of the junction differs from the germline gene, which may be a read error. V and J are TRBV3-1 and TRBJ2-4; weak D call: TRBD1 (6 bases). The J call may be in error: the DNA end matches TRBJ2-7 better. The CDR3 is 15 amino acids. Germline V gene lookup returns CDR1 LGHDT and CDR2 YNNKEL (reference sequence). The CDR3 sequence is CVSSHLYRATCEQYF. The CDR3 coding sequence is TGTGTCAGCAGCCATCTCTACAGGGCCACCTGCGAGCAGTACTTC.

This chain joins TRBV11-2 and TRBJ2-2, with 11 nucleotides matching TRBD2. This CDR3 is built from 16 residues. The J segment lost 5 bases and the V segment lost 1 base, leaving 3 bases of the junction unmatched. From germline, CDR1 is SGHAT and CDR2 FQNNGV. The DNA of the CDR3 is TGTGCCAGCAGCTTAGCCCCTAGCGGGAGGACCGGGGAGCTGTTTTTT. Translating gives CASSLAPSGRTGELFF. Complete variable domain (other parts from reference TRBV11-2 and TRBJ2-2): EAGVAQSPRYKIIEKRQSVAFWCNPISGHATLYWYQQILGQGPKLLIQFQNNGVVDDSQLPKDRFSAERLKGVDSTLKIQPAKLEDSAVYLCASSLAPSGRTGELFFGEGSRLTVL.

This clonotype was counted ten times or more. This chain connects TRBV6-6 to TRBJ1-2; 7 nucleotides agree with TRBD1. Germline CDR1 reads MNHNY; CDR2 reads SVGAGI (reference sequence). The CDR3 runs 16 residues. J gave up 5 bases and V 0 bases, and 9 bases lay outside the gene matches. This chain's CDR3 is CASSYSAAGTDYGYTF. The CDR3 DNA reads TGTGCCAGCAGTTACTCGGCAGCCGGGACAGATTATGGCTACACCTTC.

This clonotype appeared once. V usage is TRBV20-1 and J usage is TRBJ1-5, with 8 bases fitting TRBD1. The length of the CDR3 is 13 residues. CDR1 is DFQATT, CDR2 SNEGSKA, per germline (reference sequence). With 5 bases clipped from V and 11 bases from J, the junction kept 11 bases outside the gene matches. This CDR3 is CSAAPGQAGAQHF. The CDR3 nucleotides read TGCAGTGCTGCCCCGGGACAGGCCGGAGCCCAGCATTTT.